This T cell receptor (beta chain) stems from a study of blood T cell repertoires in COVID-19. Looking at the study overall: Specimens from acute and convalescent COVID-19 originated in the United States, Italy and Spain. The cDNA or gDNA used as material had been derived from T cells, B-cell-depleted T cells, or PBMCs.

The V gene end was trimmed by 8 bases and the J gene end by 0 bases; junction bases not matched to a gene: 6. There are 16 residues in the CDR3. Germline V gene sequence: CDR1 MNHEY, CDR2 SMNVEV (reference sequence). As originally analysed: Cell counts per sample came from amplifying reference gene primers. The method was immunoSEQ multiplex PCR; TCRdb's version includes in-frame clones alone and lacks a portion of them. That table supplies the V and J calls and clone size; D and trimming were determined from the DNA. The top ten clones hold around 6% of a sample with 260,000 or so clones, around 80% of them seen once.

The rearrangement links TRBV27 to TRBJ2-6, with 8 bases lining up with TRBD2. The sample comprised peripheral blood. This TCR was recovered from an elderly man with acute or convalescent COVID-19. CDR3 bases: TGTGCCAGCGGGACTAGTATCTCCTCTGGGGCCAACGTCCTGACTTTC. As protein: CASGTSISSGANVLTF.